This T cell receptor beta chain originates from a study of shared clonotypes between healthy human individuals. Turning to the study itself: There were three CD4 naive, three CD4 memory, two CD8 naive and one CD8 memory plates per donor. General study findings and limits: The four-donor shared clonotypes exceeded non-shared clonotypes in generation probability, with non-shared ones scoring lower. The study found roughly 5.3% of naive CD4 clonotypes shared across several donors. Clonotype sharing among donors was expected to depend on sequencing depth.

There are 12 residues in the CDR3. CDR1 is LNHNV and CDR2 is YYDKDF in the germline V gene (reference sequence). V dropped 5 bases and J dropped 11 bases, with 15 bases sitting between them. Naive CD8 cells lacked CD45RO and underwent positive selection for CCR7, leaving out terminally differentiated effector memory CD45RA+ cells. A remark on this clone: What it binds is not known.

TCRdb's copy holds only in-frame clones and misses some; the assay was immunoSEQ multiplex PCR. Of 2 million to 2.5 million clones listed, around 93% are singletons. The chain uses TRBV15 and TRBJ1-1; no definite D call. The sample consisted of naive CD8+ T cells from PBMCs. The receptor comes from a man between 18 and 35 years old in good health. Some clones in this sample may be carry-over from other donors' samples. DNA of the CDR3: TGTGCCACCAGCGACCCCTTTGAGAGGGCTTTCTTT. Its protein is CATSDPFERAFF.